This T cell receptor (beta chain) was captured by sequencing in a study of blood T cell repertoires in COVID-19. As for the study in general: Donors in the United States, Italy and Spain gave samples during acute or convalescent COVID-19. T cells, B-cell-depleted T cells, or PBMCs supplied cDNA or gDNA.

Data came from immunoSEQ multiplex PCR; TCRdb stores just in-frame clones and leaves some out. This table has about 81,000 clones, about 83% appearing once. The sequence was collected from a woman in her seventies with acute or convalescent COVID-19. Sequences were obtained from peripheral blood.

The CDR3 region has the DNA TGTGCCAGCAGTTTTGCTCAGGCCGGGGAGCTGTTTTTT. Protein sequence: CASSFAQAGELFF. The chain uses TRBV12-3 or TRBV12-4 and TRBJ2-2, with D hard to call. V was cut by 3 bases and J by 6 bases, with 8 bases left in between. This CDR3 has 13 residues.